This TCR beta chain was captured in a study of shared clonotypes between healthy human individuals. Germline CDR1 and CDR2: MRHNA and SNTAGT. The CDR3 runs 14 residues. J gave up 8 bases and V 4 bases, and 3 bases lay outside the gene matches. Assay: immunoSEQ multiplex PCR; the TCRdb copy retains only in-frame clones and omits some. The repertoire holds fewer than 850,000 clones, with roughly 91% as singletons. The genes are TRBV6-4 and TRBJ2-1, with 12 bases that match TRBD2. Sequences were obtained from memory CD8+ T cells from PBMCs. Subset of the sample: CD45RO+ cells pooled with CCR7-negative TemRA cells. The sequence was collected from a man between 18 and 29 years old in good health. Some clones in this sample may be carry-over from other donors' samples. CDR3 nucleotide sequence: TGTGCCAGCAGTGGACTAGCGGGAGTTGATGAGCAGTTCTTC. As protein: CASSGLAGVDEQFF.